This T cell receptor (beta chain) is drawn from a study of EBV T-cell therapy then PD-1 blockade in nasopharyngeal carcinoma (dated by TCRdb to the early 2020s). Per the publication, the time point label means: 266 days after commencement of treatment, after nivolumab therapy. Read against the paper, the sample's treatment or condition label means: AdE1-LMPpoly-expanded autologous EBV-specific T-cell therapy followed by anti-PD-1 nivolumab. The cysteine opens and the phenylalanine closes a CDR3 of 17 amino acids. Of the read, only the CDR3 DNA is kept; its 51 bases are in frame from base 1. CDR1 and CDR2 (LGHNA, YSLEER) derive from the germline V gene. Compared with germline, V lacks 0 bases and J lacks 3 bases; bases without a gene match: 5. The Qiagen DNeasy Kit was used to extract genomic DNA from the sorted cells. The immunoSEQ platform was used for deep sequencing of the TCR beta chain. Per the source publication's procedure: The immunoSEQ Analyzer software was used to analyze the repertoire data. In TCRdb, the immuneACCESS table is reduced to in-frame sequences with V and J assigned. These tables do not hold every clone; where another copy was compared, an unresolved V gene accounts for under half, and the others remain unexplained. That table gives V, J and clone size, and the DNA gave D and trimming. The sample table records 20,000 or so clones; roughly four fifths of these occur just once. Clones ranked in the top ten supply roughly a third of the sample.

As regards this clone: Its antigen is still unknown. Base quality data are lacking; no much larger clone is found one base away.

This TCR derives from a man aged 35-49 years with nasopharyngeal carcinoma. Sample: CD8+ T cells from blood, taken around day 250 from a patient whose treatment included autologous EBV-specific T cells and nivolumab. The chain is made from TRBV4-3 and TRBJ2-3; 11 bases in the middle match TRBD2. CDR3 loop: CASSQDGLAGGTDTQYF. The sequenced DNA: TGCGCCAGCAGCCAAGATGGGCTAGCGGGGGGAACAGATACGCAGTATTTT.